These 9 T cell receptor beta chains came from one sample sequenced in a study of T cell repertoires in cytomegalovirus infection. MiXCR was run by TCRdb on the reads, yielding one entry per CDR3 protein. The profile shows around 570,000 distinct CDR3 sequences, roughly 42% of them singletons. Their antigens remain unidentified. This specimen was cultured PBMCs, taken from culture after CMV antigen stimulation. These receptors came from a human donor in good health (CMV status not recorded). Some clones in this sample may be carry-over from other donors' samples.

J is TRBJ2-3 and V is TRBV12-3 or TRBV12-4; D not resolved. The CDR3 length is 12 residues. V lost 8 bases and J lost 0, with 6 bases in between. CDR3 nucleotide sequence: TGTGCCAGCGGGCACAGCACAGATACGCAGTATTTT. This encodes CASGHSTDTQYF.

The chain carries TRBV11-2 and TRBJ2-1, with 8 bases that match TRBD2. The V gene end was trimmed by 4 bases and the J gene end by 8 bases; junction bases not matched to a gene: 7. The CDR3 loop spans 14 amino acids. Germline CDR1 SGHAT, CDR2 FQNNGV. CDR3 sequence: CASSSGLGGDEQFF. In nucleotides, the CDR3 is TGTGCCAGCAGCTCGGGACTAGGGGGGGATGAGCAGTTCTTC.

V is TRBV12-3 or TRBV12-4 and J is TRBJ1-1, with D possibly being TRBD1 (6 bases). There are 16 residues in the CDR3. The V end was cut by 5 bases, the J end by 1 base, with 17 bases between. The CDR3 region has the DNA TGTGCCAGCAGTCGGTCGTCAACAGGGCCGAACACTGAAGCTTTCTTT. Protein product: CASSRSSTGPNTEAFF.

This clonotype turned up a few times. This sequence joins TRBV7-2 and TRBJ2-2; 7 positions agree with TRBD2. CDR1 and CDR2 from the germline V gene are SGHTA and FQGNSA. CDR3 length: 18 residues. V lost 5 bases to trimming and J lost 4 bases; unmatched junction nucleotides: 16. The CDR3 nucleotides are TGTGCCAGCAGCCCCCCTCGCCGGCTAGCGGATTCCACCGGGGAGCTGTTTTTT. It yields the protein CASSPPRRLADSTGELFF.

This clonotype was detected a few times. Germline is not matched at one junction end, which may reflect a read error. The rearrangement links TRBV4-1 to TRBJ2-5, with 7 bases that match TRBD2. Germline loops: CDR1 MGHRA, CDR2 YSYEKL. The CDR3 runs to 13 residues. CDR3 loop: CASSPRGEETQYF. The CDR3 DNA sequence: TGTGCCAGCAGTCCTCGGGGGGAAGAGACCCAGTACTTC.

The gene calls are TRBV7-2 and TRBJ1-2, with 7 bases matching TRBD1. CDR1 SGHTA and CDR2 FQGNSA come from the germline V gene. The CDR3 is 14 amino acids. V trimming: 5 bases; J trimming: 4 bases; junction bases outside the gene matches: 7. The CDR3 spells CASSQTGQTYGYTF. The CDR3 DNA reads TGTGCCAGCAGCCAAACGGGACAGACCTATGGCTACACCTTC.

The chain employs TRBV20-1 and TRBJ2-7; 14 bases are a match to TRBD2. The CDR3 runs 15 residues. The J segment lost 2 bases and the V segment lost 4 bases, leaving 4 bases of the junction unmatched. Germline assignment: CDR1 DFQATT and CDR2 SNEGSKA (reference sequence). The CDR3 reads CSATGLAGGTYEQYF. CDR3 coding DNA: TGCAGTGCTACTGGACTAGCGGGGGGCACCTACGAGCAGTACTTC.

V and J are TRBV4-3 and TRBJ2-5, with TRBD2 matching 9 bases. The length of the CDR3 is 15 residues. CDR1 LGHNA and CDR2 YSLEER come from the germline V gene. V trimming: 0 bases; J trimming: 7 bases; junction bases outside the gene matches: 6. The chain's CDR3 is CASSQDRLAVGTQYF. In DNA, the CDR3 is TGCGCCAGCAGCCAAGATCGACTAGCGGTGGGGACCCAGTACTTC.

This clonotype was seen once. The chain carries TRBV4-3 and TRBJ2-3; 7 bases line up with TRBD1. V lost 0 bases to trimming and J lost 7 bases; unmatched junction nucleotides: 10. CDR1 and CDR2 from the germline V gene are LGHNA and YSLEER. The CDR3 extends over 16 amino acids. The CDR3 nucleotides read TGCGCCAGCAGCCAAGATAGGCGACAACAGGGGTATACGCAGTATTTT. Translated: CASSQDRRQQGYTQYF.